The T cell receptor (beta chain) described here comes from a study of blood T cell repertoires in COVID-19. Looking at the study overall: Both acute and convalescent COVID-19 samples were obtained from the United States, Italy and Spain.

Method: immunoSEQ multiplex PCR; TCRdb's copy keeps in-frame clones and lacks some. The sample shows roughly 260,000 clones, 90% of them seen only once. CDR3 length: 16 residues. V shed 0 bases and J 2 bases; nucleotides not matched to a gene: 2. The germline gives CDR1 MNHEY, CDR2 SVGAGI. J is TRBJ2-5 and V is TRBV6-5, with TRBD2 matching 11 bases. This sequence was found in a woman between 35 and 50 years old with acute or convalescent COVID-19. Sequencing was carried out using peripheral blood. CDR3 DNA: TGTGCCAGCAGTTACTCCGGACTAGCGGGTCAAGAGACCCAGTACTTC. It specifies CASSYSGLAGQETQYF.